The clone carrying this TCR beta chain was observed a handful of times. Its antigen is currently unknown. The data stem from a study of T cell repertoires in cytomegalovirus infection. V lost 6 bases and J 1 base, leaving 12 bases between the germline ends. Per the germline V gene, CDR1 is LNHDA and CDR2 is SQIVND (reference sequence). The CDR3 length is 14 residues. Via MiXCR, TCRdb re-called the reads, giving one row per CDR3 protein. The sample holds hundreds of thousands of distinct CDR3 sequences, about 42% seen once. Study observations and caveats: There were HLA-C-restricted CMV-specific TCR beta clonotypes dominating the ex vivo response.

Material: cultured PBMCs, obtained from culture after CMV antigen stimulation. The chain recombines TRBV19 with TRBJ1-1; D is possibly TRBD1 (5 bases). The clonotype originates from a human donor in good health (CMV status not recorded). Some clones in this sample may be carry-over from other donors' samples. CDR3 amino acids: CASRAVGENTEAFF. In DNA form, the CDR3 reads TGTGCCAGTAGGGCCGTGGGGGAGAACACTGAAGCTTTCTTT.